This T cell receptor (beta chain) was sequenced in a study of neurological immune-mediated disorders. The CDR3 is 13 residues long. V lost 1 base to trimming and J lost 9 bases; unmatched junction nucleotides: 1. The cDNA came from 5'RACE with 10-nucleotide random UMIs. Every sequencing run generated over 180 million TCR-beta sequences from 15-18 subjects. TCRdb analysed the 5' RACE reads with MiXCR anew, one entry per CDR3 protein. The data contain more than 20,000 distinct CDR3 sequences, roughly an eighth of them singletons. The study, taken as a whole, reports: HTLV-1-associated myelopathy had the most TCR clonal expansion, and multiple sclerosis had the least, less than healthy controls.

This clonotype was recorded at least ten times. Its antigen is still unknown. The chain employs TRBV12-3 or TRBV12-4 and TRBJ2-1; 9 positions agree with TRBD2. Sample: PBMCs. The sequence came from a woman between 40 and 50 years old with HTLV-1-associated myelopathy (HAM/TSP). Here the CDR3 reads CASSLGGGGEQFF. As DNA, the CDR3 is TGTGCCAGCAGTTTAGGCGGGGGGGGTGAGCAGTTCTTC.